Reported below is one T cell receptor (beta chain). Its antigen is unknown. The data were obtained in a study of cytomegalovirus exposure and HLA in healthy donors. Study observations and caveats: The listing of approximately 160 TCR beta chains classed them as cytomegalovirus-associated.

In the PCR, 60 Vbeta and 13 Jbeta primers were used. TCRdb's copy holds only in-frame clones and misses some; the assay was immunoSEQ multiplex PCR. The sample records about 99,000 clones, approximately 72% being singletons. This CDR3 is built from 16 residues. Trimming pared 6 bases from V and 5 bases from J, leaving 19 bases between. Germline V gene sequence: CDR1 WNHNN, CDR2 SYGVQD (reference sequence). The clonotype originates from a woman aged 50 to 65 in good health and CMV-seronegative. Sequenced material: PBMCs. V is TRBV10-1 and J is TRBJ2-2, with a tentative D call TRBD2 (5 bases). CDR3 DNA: TGCGCCAGCAGGAGAGGGAACAGCCCTGGGACCGGGGAGCTGTTTTTT. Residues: CASRRGNSPGTGELFF.